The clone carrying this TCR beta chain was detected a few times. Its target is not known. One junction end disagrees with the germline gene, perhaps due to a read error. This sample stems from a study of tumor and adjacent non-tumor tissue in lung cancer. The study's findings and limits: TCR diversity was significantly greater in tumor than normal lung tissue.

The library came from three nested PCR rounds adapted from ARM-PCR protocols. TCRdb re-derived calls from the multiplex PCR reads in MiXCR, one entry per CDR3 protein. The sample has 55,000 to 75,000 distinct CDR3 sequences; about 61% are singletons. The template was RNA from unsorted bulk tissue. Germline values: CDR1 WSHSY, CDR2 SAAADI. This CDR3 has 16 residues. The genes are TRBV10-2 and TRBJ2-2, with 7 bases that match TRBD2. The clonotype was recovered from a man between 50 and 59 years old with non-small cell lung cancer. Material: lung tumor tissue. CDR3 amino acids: CASSPAGVVNTGELFF. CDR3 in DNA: TGCGCCAGCAGCCCCGCGGGGGTGGTCAACACAGGGGAGCTGTTTTTT.